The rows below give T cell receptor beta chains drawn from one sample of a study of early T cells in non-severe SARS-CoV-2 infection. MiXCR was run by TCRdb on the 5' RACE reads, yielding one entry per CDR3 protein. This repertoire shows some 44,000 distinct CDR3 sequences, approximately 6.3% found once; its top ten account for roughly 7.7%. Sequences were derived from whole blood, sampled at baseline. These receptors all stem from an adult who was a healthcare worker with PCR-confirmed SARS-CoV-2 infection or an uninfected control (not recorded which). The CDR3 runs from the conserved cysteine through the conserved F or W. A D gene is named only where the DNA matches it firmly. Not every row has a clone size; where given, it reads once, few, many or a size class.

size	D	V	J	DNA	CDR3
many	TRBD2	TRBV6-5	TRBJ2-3	TGTGCCAGCAGTTACTCTCCGTCGAGCGGGGGTAGCACAGATACGCAGTATTTT	CASSYSPSSGGSTDTQYF
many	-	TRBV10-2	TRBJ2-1	TGCGCCAGCAGTGAGTCAATTTATGGGTACAATGAGCAGTTCTTC	CASSESIYGYNEQFF
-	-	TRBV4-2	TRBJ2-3	TGTGCCAGCAGCCAAGATCTGGCGAGGAACACAGATACGCAGTATTTT	CASSQDLARNTDTQYF
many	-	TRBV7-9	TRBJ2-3	TGTGCCAGCAGCTTAGGGGGCGGTCGGCTAGCCGCCCTTTCTGGCACAGATACGCAGTATTTT	CASSLGGGRLAALSGTDTQYF
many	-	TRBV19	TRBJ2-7	TGTGCCAGTAGCCCCAGACTAGTATTTGAACCGGAGGAGCAGTACTTC	CASSPRLVFEPEEQYF
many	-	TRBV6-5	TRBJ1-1	TGTGCCAGCGCGGGGGTGAACACTGAAGCTTTCTTT	CASAGVNTEAFF
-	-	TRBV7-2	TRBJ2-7	TGTGCCAGCAGTTACGGTACCTACGAGCAGTACTTC	CASSYGTYEQYF
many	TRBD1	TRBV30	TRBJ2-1	TGTGCCTGGACGGGACAGGGCTCAACTACCTACAATGAGCAGTTCTTC	CAWTGQGSTTYNEQFF
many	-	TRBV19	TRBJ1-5	TGTGCCAGTAGTATTTGGGGGCCGCATCAGCCCCAGCATTTT	CASSIWGPHQPQHF
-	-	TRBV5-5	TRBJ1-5	TGTGCCAGCAGCTTAAGGGGGGCTAGCAATCAGCCCCAGCATTTT	CASSLRGASNQPQHF
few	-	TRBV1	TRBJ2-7	TGCACCAGCAGCCCCCGGACAGTACAATCCTACGAGCAGTACTTC	CTSSPRTVQSYEQYF
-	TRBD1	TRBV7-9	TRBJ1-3	TGTGCCAGCAGAGAAGGACAGGGAGGAAACACCATATATTTT	CASREGQGGNTIYF
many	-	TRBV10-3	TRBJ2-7	TGTGCCATCAGTGACCCAAACACCTACTCCTACGAGCAGTACTTC	CAISDPNTYSYEQYF
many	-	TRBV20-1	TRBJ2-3	TGCAGTGCTAGAGATGATGAGCGGGGCACAGATACGCAGTATTTT	CSARDDERGTDTQYF
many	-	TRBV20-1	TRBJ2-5	TGCAGTGCTAGAGACCACGGGCTAGCAAGGAAGACCCAGTACTTC	CSARDHGLARKTQYF